Sequencing of this TCR beta chain was carried out in a study of blood T cell repertoires in COVID-19. On the study more broadly: Spain, Italy and the United States supplied samples that represented acute and convalescent COVID-19. Nucleic acid was either cDNA or gDNA, and it came from T cells, B-cell-depleted T cells, or PBMCs.

Source study methods: By means of reference gene primer amplification, nucleated cell counts were estimated. The repertoire was sequenced with immunoSEQ multiplex PCR; TCRdb's copy has only in-frame clones and lacks some. Clonal size and the V and J genes are those of that table, whereas D and trimming came from the DNA. The sample carries about 100,000 clones, 80% to 90% recorded once. V shed 3 bases and J shed 5 bases, with 23 bases lying between them. This CDR3 is 19 amino acids long. Germline CDR1 LNHDA, CDR2 SQIVND (reference sequence). This sequence joins TRBV19 and TRBJ1-6; D not resolved. This sequence was found in a human donor in a cohort sampled during active COVID-19. Sequenced input: peripheral blood. The DNA of the CDR3 is TGTGCCAGTAGTATTCCTGGCCACCCCACGACTGAGAATAATTCACCCCTCCACTTT. Protein: CASSIPGHPTTENNSPLHF.